These 26 T cell receptor beta chains originate from one sample sequenced in a study of cytomegalovirus exposure and HLA in healthy donors (dated by TCRdb to 2016 to 2017). Libraries were constructed by the immunoSEQ multiplex PCR assay. The multiplex PCR relied on a mix of 60 forward primers for TCR Vbeta segments and 13 reverse primers for TCR Jbeta segments. Here the immuneACCESS table is served through TCRdb, limited to in-frame sequences with V and J called. Missing clones are a known gap in these copies; in checked studies unresolved V genes cover under half, and the rest lacks a known reason. The sample has about 210,000 clones on record, approximately 79% of them singletons. The ten top clones hold about 1.7% of the sample. The sequenced sample consisted of PBMCs. The receptor source for this set is a male donor in good health and CMV-seronegative.

This chain connects TRBV2 to TRBJ2-1, with 12 bases fitting TRBD2. The CDR3 totals 17 residues. V was clipped by 2 bases and J by 0 bases; unmatched bases: 2. From germline, CDR1 is SNHLY and CDR2 FYNNEI. The CDR3 bases are TGTGCCAGCAGTGAAAGACTAGCGGGGGCCTCCTACAATGAGCAGTTCTTC. It yields the protein CASSERLAGASYNEQFF.

This chain joins TRBV6-4 and TRBJ2-7; a possible D gene is TRBD1 (6 bases). CDR3 size: 16 residues. Deletions cut 2 bases from V and 1 base from J, with 15 bases between. Germline CDR1 and CDR2: MRHNA and SNTAGT. The CDR3 nucleotides are TGTGCCAGCAGTGACAAGGGGGATGGTTGTTCCTACGAGCAGTACTTC. Its translation: CASSDKGDGCSYEQYF.

The J gene is TRBJ1-6, the V gene TRBV10-3; no reliable D call. Trimming removed 0 bases from V and 9 bases from J, with 15 bases in between. This CDR3 region has 16 residues. Germline CDR1 ENHRY, CDR2 SYGVKD. In nucleotides, the CDR3 is TGTGCCATCAGTGAGTCGTTAGGCGGACTCGGTTCACCCCTCCACTTT. Protein sequence: CAISESLGGLGSPLHF.

The chain combines TRBV28 with TRBJ2-7, with 7 bases fitting TRBD1. Germline V gene data show CDR1 as MDHEN and CDR2 as SYDVKM. V was pared by 5 bases and J by 0 bases, with 7 bases of the junction left unmatched. The CDR3 consists of 15 residues. This chain's CDR3 is CASSEGASRSYEQYF. CDR3 coding DNA: TGTGCCAGCAGTGAGGGGGCGTCCCGCTCCTACGAGCAGTACTTC.

The chain employs TRBV28 and TRBJ1-1, with 8 bases matching TRBD1. The CDR3 spans 14 residues. V shed 4 bases, J shed 1 base, and the junction held 2 bases outside the gene matches. Germline CDR1 is MDHEN and CDR2 is SYDVKM. CDR3 in DNA: TGTGCCAGCAGTTCGACAGGGGAGAACACTGAAGCTTTCTTT. Protein sequence: CASSSTGENTEAFF.

The chain combines TRBV2 with TRBJ2-5, with 11 nucleotides matching TRBD2. V lost 4 bases, J lost 2 bases, and 6 bases stayed unmatched. Germline values: CDR1 SNHLY, CDR2 FYNNEI. The CDR3 totals 16 residues. CDR3 sequence: CASSGLAGSAQETQYF. For the CDR3, the DNA is TGTGCCAGCAGTGGACTAGCGGGATCCGCACAAGAGACCCAGTACTTC.

The rearrangement uses TRBV25-1 and TRBJ2-1; TRBD1 matches 7 bases. Looked up from germline, CDR1 is MGHDK and CDR2 is SYGVNS. The CDR3 loop spans 15 amino acids. With 5 bases clipped from V and 3 bases from J, the junction kept 7 bases outside the gene matches. CDR3 sequence (DNA): TGTGCCAGCAGTCCTTTCCAGGGGGTCTACAATGAGCAGTTCTTC. Its translation: CASSPFQGVYNEQFF.

J is TRBJ1-5 and V is TRBV6-1; a possible D gene is TRBD1 (6 bases). V dropped 1 base and J dropped 5 bases, with 12 bases sitting between them. Germline assignment: CDR1 MNHNS and CDR2 SASEGT. The CDR3 has 15 amino acids. The CDR3 nucleotides are TGTGCCAGCAGTGAAGACAGGGTCCCCGATCAGCCCCAGCATTTT. Translation gives CASSEDRVPDQPQHF.

As concerns this clone: Other DNA sequences in the sample encode the same CDR3. The V and J genes are TRBV6-6 and TRBJ2-7; tentatively, D is TRBD1 (6 bases). CDR1 MNHNY and CDR2 SVGAGI come from the germline V gene (reference sequence). V lost 6 bases and J lost 6, with 12 bases in between. This CDR3 is built from 12 residues. The CDR3 is CASRQGSGEQYF. CDR3 in DNA: TGTGCCAGCAGACAGGGAAGCGGCGAGCAGTACTTC.

Worth noting for this clone: One end of the junction is discordant with germline, which a read error may explain. Other nucleotide sequences from this sample produce the same CDR3. The gene calls are TRBV28 and TRBJ1-3; TRBD1 matches at 9 bases. Germline values: CDR1 MDHEN, CDR2 SYDVKM. The CDR3 consists of 13 residues. CDR3 sequence: CASSEGQGNTIYF. Here the CDR3 DNA reads TGTGCCAGCAGCGAGGGACAGGGAAATACCATATATTTT. The full variable domain, rest sourced from reference TRBV28 and TRBJ1-3, is DVKVTQSSRYLVKRTGEKVFLECVQDMDHENMFWYRQDPGLGLRLIYFSYDVKMKEKGDIPEGYSVSREKKERFSLILESASTNQTSMYLCASSEGQGNTIYFGEGSWLTVV.

This clone showed up just a few times. CDR3 in amino acids: CAWSPRGGSYEQYF. The CDR3, as DNA: TGTGCCTGGAGTCCCCGGGGGGGGTCCTACGAGCAGTACTTC. The chain uses TRBV30 and TRBJ2-7; 8 nucleotides match TRBD2. CDR3 length: 14 residues. The J segment lost 1 base and the V segment lost 2 bases, leaving 4 bases of the junction unmatched. Germline V gene sequence: CDR1 GTSNPN, CDR2 SVGIG (reference sequence).

The count of this clone is one. V and J are TRBV15 and TRBJ2-5, with D tentatively TRBD2 (5 bases). Germline values: CDR1 LNHNV, CDR2 YYDKDF (reference sequence). CDR3 length: 14 amino acids. With 1 base removed from V and 5 bases from J, the gap between germline ends came to 11 bases. CDR3 in amino acids: CATSRARDGETQYF. The CDR3 nucleotides are TGTGCCACCAGCAGAGCCCGGGATGGCGAGACCCAGTACTTC.

V usage is TRBV7-9 and J usage is TRBJ2-1, with TRBD2 identical over 10 bases. V lost 1 base, J lost 10 bases, and 7 bases stayed unmatched. Germline CDR1 and CDR2: SEHNR and FQNEAQ (reference sequence). The CDR3 length is 15 residues. As DNA, the CDR3 is TGTGCCAGCAGCTTAGGCCCCAGCGGGAGGGACGAGCAGTTCTTC. This encodes CASSLGPSGRDEQFF. Full variable domain (missing parts from reference TRBV7-9 and TRBJ2-1): DTGVSQNPRHKITKRGQNVTFRCDPISEHNRLYWYRQTLGQGPEFLTYFQNEAQLEKSRLLSDRFSAERPKGSFSTLEIQRTEQGDSAMYLCASSLGPSGRDEQFFGPGTRLTVL.

This sequence joins TRBV30 and TRBJ1-1, with unresolved D. V dropped 2 bases and J dropped 3 bases, with 10 bases sitting between them. The CDR3 covers 13 residues. Per the germline V gene, CDR1 is GTSNPN and CDR2 is SVGIG (reference sequence). Written as DNA, the CDR3 is TGTGCCTGGAGTTGGAGGGTAGACACTGAAGCTTTCTTT. Translation gives CAWSWRVDTEAFF.

The rearrangement joins TRBV29-1 to TRBJ2-5; 9 bases are a match to TRBD2. The tail of the sequence fits TRBJ2-7 better, so the J call may be wrong. The CDR3 is made up of 15 amino acids. CDR1 and CDR2 (germline): SQVTM, ANQGSEA. The CDR3 loop is CSVDNPERGAYEQYF. The CDR3 nucleotides are TGCAGCGTTGATAATCCCGAGCGGGGGGCCTACGAGCAGTACTTC.

The chain employs TRBV28 and TRBJ1-5; D not resolved. V dropped 6 bases and J dropped 0 bases, with 15 bases sitting between them. The germline gives CDR1 MDHEN, CDR2 SYDVKM. The CDR3 has 16 amino acids. The CDR3 DNA reads TGTGCCAGCAGACGGAGCGGGCAGAATAGCAATCAGCCCCAGCATTTT. Residues: CASRRSGQNSNQPQHF.

This clone was seen more than once but under ten times. CDR3 DNA sequence: TGTGCCAGCAGCGTAGGGGACAGTGGATACGAAAAACTGTTTTTT. This translates into CASSVGDSGYEKLFF. The V call is TRBV21-1, the J call TRBJ1-4; TRBD1 reflects the table's D call only, with no check against the DNA. TRBV21-1 is a known pseudogene. CDR3 length: 15 amino acids.

This chain joins TRBV27 and TRBJ1-6; TRBD1 matches at 7 bases. Germline V gives CDR1 MNHEY, CDR2 SMNVEV (reference sequence). The CDR3 consists of 14 residues. Trimming cost V 2 bases and J 11 bases; bases outside gene matches: 6. The CDR3: CASSLKTGPAPLHF. CDR3 in DNA: TGTGCCAGCAGTTTAAAGACAGGGCCCGCACCCCTCCACTTT.

As for this clone: Other DNA sequences in the sample encode the same CDR3. The chain uses TRBV28 and TRBJ2-3, with a possible D match to TRBD2 (6 bases). This CDR3 contains 14 residues. Trimming stripped 3 bases from V and 0 bases from J, with 7 bases between. Germline loops: CDR1 MDHEN, CDR2 SYDVKM. The CDR3 coding sequence is TGTGCCAGCAGTTTGGCGGGAAGCACAGATACGCAGTATTTT. It codes for CASSLAGSTDTQYF.

The rearrangement joins TRBV19 to TRBJ1-5, with D perhaps TRBD1 (5 bases). Trimming took 6 bases from V and 4 from J, leaving 16 bases between them. The CDR3 has 15 residues. Germline V lookup: CDR1 LNHDA, CDR2 SQIVND (reference sequence). CDR3 loop: CASRTRGVSNQPQHF. DNA of the CDR3: TGTGCCAGTAGGACCCGGGGGGTATCAAATCAGCCCCAGCATTTT.

This chain links TRBV7-9 with TRBJ1-1, with 8 bases matching TRBD1. The CDR3 length is 12 residues. V was pared by 5 bases and J by 10 bases, with 6 bases of the junction left unmatched. The germline V gene has CDR1 SEHNR and CDR2 FQNEAQ (reference sequence). This CDR3 reads CASSEGQEGAFF. In nucleotides, the CDR3 is TGTGCCAGCAGCGAGGGACAGGAGGGAGCTTTCTTT.

The J gene is TRBJ1-6, the V gene TRBV28; 11 nucleotides match TRBD1. This CDR3 is built from 16 residues. J lost 7 bases, V lost 6 bases, and 8 bases had no gene match. In germline, CDR1 is MDHEN, CDR2 SYDVKM. The CDR3 spells CASSPGDRGWNSPLHF. DNA of the CDR3: TGTGCCAGCAGCCCCGGGGACAGGGGGTGGAATTCACCCCTCCACTTT.

V is TRBV11-3 and J is TRBJ2-1; D remains ambiguous. The CDR3 totals 12 residues. Germline V gives CDR1 SGHNT, CDR2 YENEEA. Between the trimmed V and J ends, which lost 4 bases and 6 bases, there was a span of 7 bases. For the CDR3, the DNA is TGTGCCAGCAGCTCGAATAGCAATGAGCAGTTCTTC. Translation: CASSSNSNEQFF.

CDR3 nucleotides: TGCGCCAGCAGTCAAAACTCGACAGATACGCAGTATTTT. It translates to CASSQNSTDTQYF. V usage is TRBV23-1 and J usage is TRBJ2-3, with no clear D. TRBV23-1 is treated as an ORF (open reading frame) with a function not yet certain. Between the trimmed V and J ends, which lost 2 bases and 3 bases, there was a span of 6 bases. CDR3 length equals 13 residues.

This clone was counted only a few times. The chain uses TRBV7-3 and TRBJ2-7, with TRBD2 as a possible D gene (5 bases). V gave up 1 base and J gave up 1 base, with 11 bases separating them. CDR3 length: 15 amino acids. Germline CDR1 and CDR2: SGHTA and FQGTGA. DNA for the CDR3: TGTGCCAGCAGCTTAATGCAGACTACATCCTACGAGCAGTACTTC. Amino acids: CASSLMQTTSYEQYF.

The V and J genes are TRBV28 and TRBJ2-1, with 7 bases lining up with TRBD2. Germline trimming cut 6 bases from V and 7 bases from J; bases unmatched to any gene: 18. CDR3 length: 17 residues. Germline CDR1 reads MDHEN; CDR2 reads SYDVKM. The CDR3 protein is CASSSVLGAGVANEQFF. DNA for the CDR3: TGTGCCAGCAGCAGCGTTCTCGGTGCGGGAGTGGCGAATGAGCAGTTCTTC.